A selection of T cell receptor beta chains follows, all from one sample in a study of shared clonotypes between healthy human individuals. Sequenced by immunoSEQ multiplex PCR; TCRdb stores in-frame clones only, minus some. Of about 1,500,000 clones in the sample, 95% to 97% were seen once. Sample: naive CD4+ T cells sorted from blood. These receptors were collected from a man aged 25-45 years in good health. CDR3s include the opening cysteine and the closing phenylalanine or tryptophan. D genes are given only for firm matches. Expanded clones get a size class; other rows say once, few or many, or leave the size out.

j_gene	v_gene	d_gene	abundance	CDR3aa	CDR3nt
TRBJ2-3	TRBV5-1	TRBD2	-	CASSPPLAGEDTQYF	TGCGCCAGCAGTCCTCCACTAGCGGGAGAAGATACGCAGTATTTT
TRBJ1-5	TRBV7-2	-	-	CASSQRSNQPQHF	TGTGCCAGCAGCCAAAGATCTAATCAGCCCCAGCATTTT
TRBJ1-1	TRBV28	-	-	CASSPSTGTASEAFF	TGTGCCAGCAGTCCCTCAACAGGAACGGCCTCTGAAGCTTTCTTT
TRBJ2-1	TRBV6-5	TRBD1	-	CASMRTGLQDNEQFF	TGTGCCAGCATGAGGACAGGGCTTCAGGACAATGAGCAGTTCTTC
TRBJ1-3	TRBV27	-	-	CASSLSGRSGNTIYF	TGTGCCAGCAGTTTAAGCGGCCGGTCTGGAAACACCATATATTTT
TRBJ2-3	TRBV14	-	-	CASSPTPSTDTQYF	TGTGCCAGCAGCCCGACCCCAAGCACAGATACGCAGTATTTT
TRBJ2-7	TRBV7-9	TRBD1	-	CASSLRTGGDSFSYEQYF	TGTGCCAGCAGCCTGCGGACAGGGGGCGATTCCTTCTCCTACGAGCAGTACTTC
TRBJ2-3	TRBV7-8	-	-	CASSPRPVTGTGTDTQYF	TGTGCCAGCAGCCCGCGACCCGTCACAGGGACCGGCACAGATACGCAGTATTTT
TRBJ1-5	TRBV5-8	-	-	CASSSHPQHF	TGTGCCAGCAGCAGCCATCCCCAGCATTTT
TRBJ1-5	TRBV7-8	TRBD1	-	CASSIGQGINQPQHF	TGTGCCAGCAGCATCGGACAGGGGATCAATCAGCCCCAGCATTTT
TRBJ2-7	TRBV7-2	TRBD1	-	CASSVTGYEQYF	TGTGCCAGCAGCGTGACAGGGTACGAGCAGTACTTC
TRBJ1-5	TRBV27	TRBD1	once	CASSPRQGAKPQHF	TGTGCCAGCAGTCCCCGACAGGGGGCGAAGCCCCAGCATTTT
TRBJ2-2	TRBV5-5	TRBD2	-	CASSPSGSLAGELFF	TGTGCCAGCAGTCCCAGCGGGAGTCTGGCCGGGGAGCTGTTTTTT
TRBJ2-7	TRBV5-4	TRBD2	-	CASSGMLAGDNEQYF	TGTGCCAGCAGCGGCATGTTAGCGGGAGATAACGAGCAGTACTTC
TRBJ2-1	TRBV11-2	TRBD2	-	CASSQERETGNEQFF	TGTGCCAGCAGCCAAGAGCGGGAGACGGGGAATGAGCAGTTCTTC
TRBJ2-7	TRBV5-4	TRBD2	-	CASSRSERGNYEQYF	TGTGCCAGCAGCCGGAGCGAGCGGGGCAACTACGAGCAGTACTTC
TRBJ1-1	TRBV21-1	-	-	CASSPRPDTGMNTEAFF	TGTGCCAGCAGCCCACGTCCGGACACGGGTATGAACACTGAAGCTTTCTTT
TRBJ2-7	TRBV5-1	TRBD1	-	CASSLLKTGAEEYF	TGCGCCAGCAGCTTACTTAAGACAGGGGCTGAGGAATACTTC
TRBJ2-2	TRBV7-6	-	-	CASSLGATNTGELFF	TGTGCCAGCAGCTTAGGTGCAACAAACACCGGGGAGCTGTTTTTT
TRBJ2-3	TRBV7-9	-	-	CASSRALSTDTQYF	TGTGCCAGCAGCCGGGCGTTGAGTACAGATACGCAGTATTTT
TRBJ2-7	TRBV25-1	-	-	CASSELSYEQYF	TGTGCCAGCAGTGAATTAAGTTACGAGCAGTACTTC
TRBJ1-1	TRBV7-9	-	-	CASSLVLGENTEAFF	TGTGCCAGCAGCTTAGTATTGGGCGAGAACACTGAAGCTTTCTTT
TRBJ2-7	TRBV9	-	-	CASSARRDSYEQYF	TGTGCCAGCAGCGCCCGACGGGACTCCTACGAGCAGTACTTC
TRBJ1-2	TRBV28	TRBD1	-	CASSTTGGLYGYTF	TGTGCCAGCAGTACCACAGGGGGCCTTTATGGCTACACCTTC
TRBJ1-2	TRBV2	TRBD1	-	CASRGQGNGYTF	TGTGCCAGCAGAGGACAGGGGAATGGCTACACCTTC
TRBJ2-1	TRBV18	-	once	CASSPQRWANNEQFF	TGTGCCAGCTCACCTCAGCGCTGGGCCAACAATGAGCAGTTCTTC
TRBJ1-1	TRBV30	-	-	CAWSPRGKYPEAFF	TGTGCCTGGAGTCCTAGGGGGAAGTACCCTGAAGCTTTCTTT
TRBJ2-1	TRBV19	-	once	CASRLDYNEQFF	TGTGCCAGTAGACTAGATTACAATGAGCAGTTCTTC
TRBJ2-3	TRBV11-3	-	once	CASSTRTTDTQYF	TGTGCCAGCAGCACGCGGACTACAGATACGCAGTATTTT